This T cell receptor (beta chain) emerged from a study of blood T cell repertoires in COVID-19. Study as a whole: From the United States, Italy and Spain came samples of acute and convalescent COVID-19. T cells, B-cell-depleted T cells, or PBMCs provided the cDNA or gDNA that served as material.

V lost 7 bases and J lost 2, with 9 bases in between. Germline CDR1 is SGHNT and CDR2 is YYREEE (reference sequence). The CDR3 is 12 amino acids. Original data processing: How many nucleated cells were present was estimated from reference gene primer amplification. Using immunoSEQ multiplex PCR, the repertoire was profiled, and TCRdb retains in-frame clones only, with some absent. V, J and clone size reflect that table, while D and trimming were determined from the DNA. The table lists about 25,000 clones, around 87% of them singletons. The source is a man aged 50 to 60 with active COVID-19. The sequenced material came from peripheral blood. The chain links TRBV5-4 to TRBJ2-5; the D gene is possibly TRBD1 (5 bases). CDR3 DNA: TGTGCCAGCCAGGGCGATCAAGAGACCCAGTACTTC. Translating gives CASQGDQETQYF.